The rows below give T cell receptor beta chains drawn from one sample of a study of monozygotic twins with inflammatory bowel disease. TCRdb re-called the 5' RACE reads and shows each CDR3 protein once, DNA omitted. In total, the table holds about 210,000 distinct CDR3 sequences. The sequencing input was blood. The source is a human donor with ulcerative colitis or Crohn's disease, or a healthy co-twin of an affected twin (not recorded which). Both conserved end residues are part of each CDR3.

J gene,V gene,CDR3 protein
TRBJ2-7,TRBV11-2,CASSTTGTGGFYEQYF
TRBJ2-1,TRBV9,CASSVSGGTSGTYNEQFF
TRBJ1-2,TRBV12-3/TRBV12-4,CASSFTGSPDYTF
TRBJ2-1,TRBV7-8,CASSFHLAVLQGEQFF
TRBJ2-1,TRBV4-3,CASSLSEVLAGGHEQFF
TRBJ1-3,TRBV9,CASSVGAANSGNTIYF
TRBJ1-6,TRBV5-6,CASSLRGGSPLHF
TRBJ2-7,TRBV7-2,CASSLAPGVGSYEQYF
TRBJ1-1,TRBV5-6,CASSLVLRGSTEAFF
TRBJ2-4,TRBV20-1,CSARSGNIQYF
TRBJ1-2,TRBV4-2,CASSQAEGPYGYTF
TRBJ2-3,TRBV7-2,CASSRDYTDTQYF
TRBJ2-5,TRBV6-5,CASSSGGTVQETQYF
TRBJ1-5,TRBV6-6,CASSYAIKGEPQHF
TRBJ1-5,TRBV18,CASSTAADQPQHF
TRBJ1-3,TRBV4-3,CASSQSGGMYSGNTIYF
TRBJ2-1,TRBV28,CASSVPGQYNEQFF
TRBJ1-1,TRBV7-2,CASSEVGTGASEAFF
TRBJ1-2,TRBV29-1,CSVARAGGYGYTF
TRBJ2-3,TRBV5-1,CASSLPLGGRADTQYF
TRBJ2-1,TRBV29-1,CSVEPSGSSYNEQFF
TRBJ1-1,TRBV12-3/TRBV12-4,CASSLLGQGFTEAFF
TRBJ2-1,TRBV5-1,CASSLGGQDNEQFF
TRBJ2-7,TRBV5-1,CASSLWMDISYEQYF
TRBJ2-7,TRBV5-1,CASSLGSGGNEQYF
TRBJ1-1,TRBV6-5,CASSYSRTWDTEAFF
TRBJ2-7,TRBV25-1,CASSSCTGTGGCEQYF
TRBJ2-7,TRBV18,CASSPGGQPFYEQYF
TRBJ2-5,TRBV5-1,CASSPGTSKETQYF
TRBJ2-7,TRBV6-6,CASISGGSYEQYF
TRBJ1-5,TRBV5-5,CASSFWHGQPQHF
TRBJ2-4,TRBV6-1,CAAADSAKAKNIQYF
TRBJ2-7,TRBV6-2/TRBV6-3,CASSDRVDEQYF
TRBJ1-1,TRBV20-1,CSARYGGTEAFF
TRBJ1-6,TRBV15,CATSREGPGTSSYNSPLHF
TRBJ2-7,TRBV5-6,CASSLVGGGNYEQYF
TRBJ2-7,TRBV20-1,CSARALAGEDEQYF
TRBJ2-5,TRBV7-2,CASSFSATGTTGGTQYF
TRBJ2-1,TRBV25-1,CASSGPLGRSSYNEQFF
TRBJ2-1,TRBV20-1,CSAERLELSYNEQFF
TRBJ1-6,TRBV30,CAWTRGDDNSPLHF
TRBJ2-2,TRBV12-3/TRBV12-4,CASSKTENTGELFF